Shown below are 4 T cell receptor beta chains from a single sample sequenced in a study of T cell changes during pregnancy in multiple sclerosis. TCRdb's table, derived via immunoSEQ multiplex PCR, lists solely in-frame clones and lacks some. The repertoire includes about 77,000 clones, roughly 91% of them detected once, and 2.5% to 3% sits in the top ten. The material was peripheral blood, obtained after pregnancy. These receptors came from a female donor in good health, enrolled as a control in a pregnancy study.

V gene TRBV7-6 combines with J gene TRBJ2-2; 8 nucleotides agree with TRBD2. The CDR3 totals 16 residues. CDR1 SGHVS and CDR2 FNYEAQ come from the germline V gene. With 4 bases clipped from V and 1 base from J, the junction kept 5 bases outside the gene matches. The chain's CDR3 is CASSSVAGGNTGELFF. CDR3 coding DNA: TGTGCCAGCAGCTCAGTCGCGGGAGGGAACACCGGGGAGCTGTTTTTT.

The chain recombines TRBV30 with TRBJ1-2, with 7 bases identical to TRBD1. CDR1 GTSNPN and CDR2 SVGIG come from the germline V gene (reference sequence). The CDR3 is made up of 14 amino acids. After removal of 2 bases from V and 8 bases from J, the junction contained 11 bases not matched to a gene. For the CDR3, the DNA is TGTGCCTGGAGTCCTTCGGTTAGGGGGCTAGGCTACACCTTC. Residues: CAWSPSVRGLGYTF.

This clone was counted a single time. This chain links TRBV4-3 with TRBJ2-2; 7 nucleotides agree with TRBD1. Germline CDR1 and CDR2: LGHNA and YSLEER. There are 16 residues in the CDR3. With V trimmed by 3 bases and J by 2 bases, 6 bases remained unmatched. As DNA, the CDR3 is TGCGCCAGCAGCCAGGGCCGGGACAGTAACACCGGGGAGCTGTTTTTT. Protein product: CASSQGRDSNTGELFF.

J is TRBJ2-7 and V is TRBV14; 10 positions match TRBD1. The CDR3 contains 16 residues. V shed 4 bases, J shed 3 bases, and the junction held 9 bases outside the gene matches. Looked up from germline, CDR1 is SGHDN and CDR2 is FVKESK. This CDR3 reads CASSPSLTGGVYEQYF. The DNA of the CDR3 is TGTGCCAGCAGCCCGTCCTTGACAGGGGGCGTCTACGAGCAGTACTTC.